The TCR beta chain described here comes from a study of regulatory T cells in long-lasting Graves disease. About the study: To qualify as persistent, Graves' disease required over 5 years of antithyroid drugs with positive TSH receptor antibodies.

This clonotype was seen a handful of times. The time point denotes: persistent/refractory GD, antithyroid drugs over 5 years with positive TRAb. The authors made the TCR library using RNA they extracted from PBMCs. The authors drew patients from an endocrinology department in Xi'an, China. Around 9 milliliters of peripheral blood were drawn into EDTA tubes. V shed 1 base and J shed 2 bases, with 17 bases lying between them. Germline V lookup: CDR1 SQVTM, CDR2 ANQGSEA. The CDR3 has 16 amino acids. Construction of TCR beta libraries relied on iRepertoire HTBI primers and on Arm-PCR targeting CDR3 regions. TCRdb analysed the multiplex PCR reads with MiXCR anew, one entry per CDR3 protein. The data contain 300,000 to 400,000 distinct CDR3 sequences, roughly a fifth of them singletons.

V gene TRBV29-1 combines with J gene TRBJ1-1, with D uncertain. This TCR came from a female donor with Graves disease. The sample was peripheral blood mononuclear cells (PBMCs), taken when the disease was refractory, from a patient treated with antithyroid drugs. The CDR3 DNA reads TGCAGCGTTGAAGTGTTGCAGCTAGGCCCCAACACTGAAGCTTTCTTT. It specifies CSVEVLQLGPNTEAFF.